These T cell receptor beta chains were read from a single sample in a study of T cells in Graves' hyperthyroidism and ophthalmopathy. Via MiXCR, TCRdb re-called the multiplex PCR reads, giving one row per CDR3 protein. The repertoire holds hundreds of thousands of distinct CDR3 sequences, with about 16% as singletons. Specimen: blood. The receptors were sampled from a woman in her twenties or thirties with Graves' hyperthyroidism. CDR3s include the opening cysteine and the closing phenylalanine or tryptophan. D genes are given only for firm matches. Only part of the rows carry a size: once, few, many, or a class if the clone is expanded.

V gene	J gene	clone size	D gene	CDR3 DNA	CDR3 protein
TRBV7-3	TRBJ2-7	few	-	TGTGCCAGCAGCTTAACAGCCCAGTCCTACGAGCAGTACTTC	CASSLTAQSYEQYF
TRBV12-3/TRBV12-4	TRBJ2-7	many	-	TGTGCCAGCCGGAAGTCAGAGGAGACCTACGAGCAGTACTTC	CASRKSEETYEQYF
TRBV20-1	TRBJ2-7	few	-	TGCAGTGCTAGAGATCACAGCGGAACCTCCTACGAGCAGTACTTC	CSARDHSGTSYEQYF
TRBV5-1	TRBJ2-7	many	-	TGCGCCAGCAGCTACGCAAGGCCCAGGGGTTCATACGAGCAGTACTTC	CASSYARPRGSYEQYF
TRBV11-2	TRBJ2-3	many	-	TGTGCCAGCCGGCGGGGGCACTTCAGCACAGATACGCAGTATTTT	CASRRGHFSTDTQYF
TRBV18	TRBJ2-7	few	TRBD2	TGTGCCAGCTCACGGTGGGGTCCTAGCGGGTCCTACGAGCAGTACTTC	CASSRWGPSGSYEQYF
TRBV9	TRBJ2-3	-	TRBD1	TGTGCCAGCAGCCCCCGGACAGGGGAGGATACGCAGTATTTT	CASSPRTGEDTQYF
TRBV20-1	TRBJ2-2	-	-	TGCAGTGCTAGTTGGGGATTAACCGGGGAGCTGTTTTTT	CSASWGLTGELFF
TRBV28	TRBJ2-1	many	TRBD2	TGTGCCAGCATTGATAGCGGGGTAAATGAGCAGTTCTTC	CASIDSGVNEQFF
TRBV20-1	TRBJ1-6	-	-	TGCAGTGCTAGTGAAAGGGAGAGGCCCTATAATTCACCCCTCCACTTT	CSASERERPYNSPLHF
TRBV12-5	TRBJ2-3	many	TRBD1	TGTGCTAGTGGCACGGGACAGTTAGATACGCAGTATTTT	CASGTGQLDTQYF
TRBV5-5	TRBJ2-3	-	TRBD2	TGTGCCAGCAGCTTGTTCCTCCTAGCGGGGGACACAGATACGCAGTATTTT	CASSLFLLAGDTDTQYF
TRBV6-1	TRBJ2-1	-	-	TGTGCCAGCACCTCAGGGACGGCCCGAAGCAATGAGCAGTTCTTC	CASTSGTARSNEQFF
TRBV12-3/TRBV12-4	TRBJ2-1	-	TRBD2	TGTGCCAGCATGAGGACTAGCTCCTACAATGAGCAGTTCTTC	CASMRTSSYNEQFF
TRBV28	TRBJ1-5	few	-	TGTGCCAGCAGTTTGGTGTTCGGAGGTCAGCCCCAGCATTTT	CASSLVFGGQPQHF
TRBV9	TRBJ2-7	few	-	TGTGCCAGCAGCGAACTAGCTTCCCCCACCTACGAGCAGTACTTC	CASSELASPTYEQYF
TRBV7-9	TRBJ1-3	once	-	TGTGCCAGCAGCTTAATGCAGGTCCTCTCTGGAAACACCATATATTTT	CASSLMQVLSGNTIYF
TRBV24-1	TRBJ2-1	few	TRBD1	TGTGCCACCAGTGGGACAGGGAAGTACTACAATGAGCAGTTCTTC	CATSGTGKYYNEQFF
TRBV29-1	TRBJ2-3	many	TRBD1	TGCAGCGGGGAGGACAGGGGGACAGATACGCAGTATTTT	CSGEDRGTDTQYF
TRBV28	TRBJ2-7	many	-	TGTGCCAGCAGTTTACGGGGGCACTACGAGCAGTACTTC	CASSLRGHYEQYF
TRBV19	TRBJ2-3	-	TRBD1	TGTGCCAGTAAACGACAGGGTGGGGATACGCAGTATTTT	CASKRQGGDTQYF
TRBV5-6	TRBJ2-4	-	-	TGTGCCAGCAGCTTGGGGTCCCAGCCTTCATGGTACTTC	CASSLGSQPSWYF
TRBV3-1	TRBJ2-3	-	TRBD2	TGTGCCAGCAGCCAAGGCGGGGGTTGGGCAGGAGATACGCAGTATTTT	CASSQGGGWAGDTQYF
TRBV11-3	TRBJ2-1	-	-	TGTGCCAGCAGCTTAGATTGGTACGGCGCCAATGAGCAGTTCTTC	CASSLDWYGANEQFF
TRBV10-3	TRBJ2-1	few	-	TGTGCCATCAGTGAAAAAAGCATCTACTCCTACAATGAGCAGTTCTTC	CAISEKSIYSYNEQFF
TRBV5-6	TRBJ1-1	few	-	TGTGCCAGCAGCCCAGGCCTTGGCACTGAAGCTTTCTTT	CASSPGLGTEAFF
TRBV12-3/TRBV12-4	TRBJ1-4	many	-	TGTGCCAGCAGTTTAGTAGGGAAGGATGAAAAACTGTTTTTT	CASSLVGKDEKLFF
TRBV13	TRBJ2-1	few	-	TGTGCCAGCAGCTTCAGGAGCTCTCTCAATGAGCAGTTCTTC	CASSFRSSLNEQFF
TRBV28	TRBJ2-2	few	TRBD2	TGTGCCAGCTCGCCGGGACTAGCGGGAGCGCGCACCGGGGAGCTGTTTTTT	CASSPGLAGARTGELFF
TRBV4-2	TRBJ2-3	few	-	TGTGCCAGCAGCCATTCTTTAGATACGCAGTATTTT	CASSHSLDTQYF
TRBV7-9	TRBJ1-2	-	-	TGTGCCAGCAGCTCAAGCCCCCGGGGCCGAAGGGGGGATGGCTACACCTTC	CASSSSPRGRRGDGYTF
TRBV7-3	TRBJ2-1	-	-	TGTGCCAGCAGCTTAAATACCGGGGCCGCCGGAAGGGAGCAGTTCTTC	CASSLNTGAAGREQFF
TRBV7-3	TRBJ2-7	-	TRBD1	TGTGCCAGCAGCTTGCATGGCAGGGGGTCCTACGAGCAGTACTTC	CASSLHGRGSYEQYF
TRBV18	TRBJ2-1	few	-	TGTGCCAGCTCACCACCCGGGGAGCGTTGGTTCTTC	CASSPPGERWFF
TRBV6-1	TRBJ1-3	few	TRBD1	TGTGCCAGCAGGCCGGGACAGGGATCTGGAAACACCATATATTTT	CASRPGQGSGNTIYF
TRBV28	TRBJ1-2	many	TRBD1	TGTGCCAGCAGTTCTTTCGGACAGGGATATGGCTACACCTTC	CASSSFGQGYGYTF
TRBV28	TRBJ1-1	many	-	TGTGCCAGCAGTTTATCAGAGGGGCCAACTGAAGCTTTCTTT	CASSLSEGPTEAFF
TRBV27	TRBJ2-7	many	TRBD1	TGTGCCAGCAGTTCAAGGACAGGGGCAGGCTACGAGCAGTACTTC	CASSSRTGAGYEQYF
TRBV28	TRBJ2-7	-	TRBD1	TGTGCCAGCAGTGCCCTCGACAGGGGGAACGAGCAGTACTTC	CASSALDRGNEQYF
TRBV30	TRBJ2-1	many	-	TGTGCCTGGAGTCTTGGCCTGGAGGGCAATGAGCAGTTCTTC	CAWSLGLEGNEQFF
TRBV2	TRBJ2-5	many	-	TGTGCCAGCAGTGATCTGAAACAAGAGACCCAGTACTTC	CASSDLKQETQYF
TRBV6-1	TRBJ1-1	many	-	TGTGCCAGCAGTTACCCTAGCTCCACTGAAGCTTTCTTT	CASSYPSSTEAFF
TRBV24-1	TRBJ2-2	-	-	TGTGCCACCAGTCTTACGTCGGGGAGGGGGGACACCGGGGAGCTGTTTTTT	CATSLTSGRGDTGELFF
TRBV9	TRBJ1-2	once	-	TGTGCCAGCAGCTTTAGGGACGGGGCGAGGGGCTACACCTTC	CASSFRDGARGYTF